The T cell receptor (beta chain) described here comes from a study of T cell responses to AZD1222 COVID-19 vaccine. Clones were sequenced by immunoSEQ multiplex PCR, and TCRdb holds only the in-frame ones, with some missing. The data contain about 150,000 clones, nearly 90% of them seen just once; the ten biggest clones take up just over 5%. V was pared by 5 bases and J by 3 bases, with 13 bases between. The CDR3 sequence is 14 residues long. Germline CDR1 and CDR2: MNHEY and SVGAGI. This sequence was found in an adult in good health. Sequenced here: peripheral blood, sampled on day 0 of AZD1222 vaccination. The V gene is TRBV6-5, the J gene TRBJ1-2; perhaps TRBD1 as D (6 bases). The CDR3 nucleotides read TGTGCCAGCAGTCGTACAGGGAGCCACTATGGCTACACCTTC. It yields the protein CASSRTGSHYGYTF.